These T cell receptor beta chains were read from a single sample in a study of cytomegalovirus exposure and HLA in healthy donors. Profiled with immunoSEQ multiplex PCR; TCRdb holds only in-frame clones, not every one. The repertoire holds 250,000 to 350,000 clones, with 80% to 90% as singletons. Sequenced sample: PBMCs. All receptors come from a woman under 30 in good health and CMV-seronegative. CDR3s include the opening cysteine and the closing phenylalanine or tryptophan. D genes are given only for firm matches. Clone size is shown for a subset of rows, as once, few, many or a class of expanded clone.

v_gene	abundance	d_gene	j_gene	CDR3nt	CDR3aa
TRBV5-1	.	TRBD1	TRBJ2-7	TGCGCCAGCAGCTTGCAGGGACAGGGATACGAGCAGTACTTC	CASSLQGQGYEQYF
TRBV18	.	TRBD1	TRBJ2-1	TGTGCCAGCTCACGGGACAGGAGTGTGGATGAGCAGTTCTTC	CASSRDRSVDEQFF
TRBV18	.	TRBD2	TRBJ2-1	TGTGCCAGCTCACCACCGGGACTAGCGGGAGGTAATGAGCAGTTCTTC	CASSPPGLAGGNEQFF
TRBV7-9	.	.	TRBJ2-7	TGTGCCAGCAGCTTCGGGACTTTCCCTGGGGGTAGCTACGAGCAGTACTTC	CASSFGTFPGGSYEQYF
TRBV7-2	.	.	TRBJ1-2	TGTGCCAGCAGCAGACAGGCTTCCTATGGCTACACCTTC	CASSRQASYGYTF
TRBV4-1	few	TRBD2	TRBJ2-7	TGCGCCAGCAGCCCCGTGGCGGGAGCCAACTACGAGCAGTACTTC	CASSPVAGANYEQYF
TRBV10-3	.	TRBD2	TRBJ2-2	TGTGCCATCAGTCCGGGACTAGCGAACACCGGGGAGCTGTTTTTT	CAISPGLANTGELFF
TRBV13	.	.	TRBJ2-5	TGTGCCAGCAGCTTTTCCGGAGAGACCCAGTACTTC	CASSFSGETQYF
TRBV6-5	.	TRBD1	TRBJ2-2	TGTGCCAGCAGTTACTTTGGGACAGATAACACCGGGGAGCTGTTTTTT	CASSYFGTDNTGELFF
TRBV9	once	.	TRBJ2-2	TGTGCCAGCAGCGTACGAGTGACCGGGGAGCTGTTTTTT	CASSVRVTGELFF
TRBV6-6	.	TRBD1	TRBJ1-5	TGTGCCAGCAGTTACGGGGACAGGGCTCAGCCCCAGCATTTT	CASSYGDRAQPQHF
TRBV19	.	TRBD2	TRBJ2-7	TGTGCCAGTAGTATGGCCCTAGCGGGAGGGTACGAGCAGTACTTC	CASSMALAGGYEQYF
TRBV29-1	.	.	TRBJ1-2	TGCAGCGTTGAGGCTGTGGGACCCCTCGGGGGTGGCTACACCTTC	CSVEAVGPLGGGYTF
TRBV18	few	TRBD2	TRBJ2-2	TGTGCCAGCTCATCGGGACTAGCGGGAGACACCGGGGAGCTGTTTTTT	CASSSGLAGDTGELFF
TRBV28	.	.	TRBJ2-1	TGTGCCAGCAGCAACAAATGGGTATCGCGGGTGAGCCAAAACCCCAAGAGCTCCTACAATGAGCAGTTCTTC	CASSNKWVSRVSQNPKSSYNEQFF
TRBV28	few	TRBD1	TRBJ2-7	TGTGCCAGCAGTGTGGGACAGTCAATGCAGTACTTC	CASSVGQSMQYF
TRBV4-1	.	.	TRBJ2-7	TGCGCCAGCAGTCGCGGCTTCATCGACGAGCAGTACTTC	CASSRGFIDEQYF
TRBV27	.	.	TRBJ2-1	TGTGCCAGCAGTTTAGATGCGGGACGATCCTACAATGAGCAGTTCTTC	CASSLDAGRSYNEQFF
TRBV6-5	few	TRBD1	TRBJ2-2	TGTGCCAGCAGTCGACAGGGGGCCGACACCGGGGAGCTGTTTTTT	CASSRQGADTGELFF
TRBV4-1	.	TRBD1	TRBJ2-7	TGCGCCAGCAGCCCCCGGGGACAGGGGGCGGGAGAGCAGTACTTC	CASSPRGQGAGEQYF
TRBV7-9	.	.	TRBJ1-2	TGTGCCAGCAGCAGACAACCGACAGGCTCTAACTATGGCTACACCTTC	CASSRQPTGSNYGYTF
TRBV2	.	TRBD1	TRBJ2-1	TGTGCCAGCAGCCAGGACAGGGGAAGGGATGAGCAGTTCTTC	CASSQDRGRDEQFF
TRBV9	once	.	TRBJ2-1	TGTGCCAGCAGCCCCCCGCCTGGCGGGCCGAGCTCCTACAATGAGCAGTTCTTC	CASSPPPGGPSSYNEQFF
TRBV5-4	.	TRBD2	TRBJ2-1	TGTGCCAGCAGCTTGGGAGGACTAGCGGGAGGCGATGAGCAGTTCTTC	CASSLGGLAGGDEQFF
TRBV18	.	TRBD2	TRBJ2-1	TGTGCCAGCTCACCGGAAACTAGCGGGAGAGATGAGCAGTTCTTC	CASSPETSGRDEQFF
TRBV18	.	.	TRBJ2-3	TGTGCCAGCTCACGGGACTCGGGCACAGATACGCAGTATTTT	CASSRDSGTDTQYF
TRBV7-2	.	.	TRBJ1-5	TGTGCCAGCAGCCAGCCGACAGGGCCCCAGCATTTT	CASSQPTGPQHF
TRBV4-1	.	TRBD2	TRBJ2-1	TGCGCCAGCAGCCAAGGTAGCGGGAGGTCCTACAATGAGCAGTTCTTC	CASSQGSGRSYNEQFF
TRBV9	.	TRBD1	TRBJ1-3	TGTGCCAGCAGCGTAGGGGGCACAGGGGCTGGAAACACCATATATTTT	CASSVGGTGAGNTIYF
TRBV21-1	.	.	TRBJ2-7	TGTGCCAGCAGCAAGGGGACACTTTTTGCCTACGAGCAGTACTTC	CASSKGTLFAYEQYF
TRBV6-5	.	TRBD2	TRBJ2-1	TGTGCCAGCAGGCCCGGACTAGCGGGAACCGATGAGCAGTTCTTC	CASRPGLAGTDEQFF
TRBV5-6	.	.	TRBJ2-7	TGTGCCAGCAGCTCGAGCTCCTACGAGCAGTACTTC	CASSSSSYEQYF
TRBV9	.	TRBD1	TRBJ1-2	TGTGCCAGCAGCGGCGACGGACAGGGGGAAGGCTATGGCTACACCTTC	CASSGDGQGEGYGYTF
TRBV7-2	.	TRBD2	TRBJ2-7	TGTGCCAGCACCCTAGCGGGAGGGCCAGGGTACGAGCAGTACTTC	CASTLAGGPGYEQYF
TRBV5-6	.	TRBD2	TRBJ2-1	TGTGCCAGCAGCTTGGGGACTAGCGGGTCAAATGAGCAGTTCTTC	CASSLGTSGSNEQFF
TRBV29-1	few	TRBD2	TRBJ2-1	TGCAGCTATCTAGGGCTAGCGGGAGGTTCCTACAATGAGCAGTTCTTC	CSYLGLAGGSYNEQFF
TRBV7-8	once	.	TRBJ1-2	TGTGCCAGCAGCCTCATGCCAGGGGTCGCACCTGGCTACACCTTC	CASSLMPGVAPGYTF
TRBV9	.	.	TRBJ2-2	TGTGCCAGCAGCTACGCGGGGACCGGGGAGCTGTTTTTT	CASSYAGTGELFF
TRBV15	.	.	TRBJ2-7	TGTGCCACCAGCAGAGATATAGGACTTTCCTACGAGCAGTACTTC	CATSRDIGLSYEQYF
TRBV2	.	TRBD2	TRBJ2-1	TGTGCCAGCTGGGGGCTAGCGGGAGGACCCAATGAGCAGTTCTTC	CASWGLAGGPNEQFF
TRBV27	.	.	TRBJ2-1	TGTGCCAGCAGAGACCGGACTGCCTCCTACAATGAGCAGTTCTTC	CASRDRTASYNEQFF
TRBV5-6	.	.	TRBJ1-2	TGTGCCAGCAGCCTGTCGGTGGACTATGGCTACACCTTC	CASSLSVDYGYTF
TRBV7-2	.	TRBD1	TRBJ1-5	TGTGCCAGCAGCGTCGGACAGGGCAGCAATCAGCCCCAGCATTTT	CASSVGQGSNQPQHF
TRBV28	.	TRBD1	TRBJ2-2	TGTGCCAGCCGCAATCCGGGACAGGGAATCACCGGGGAGCTGTTTTTT	CASRNPGQGITGELFF
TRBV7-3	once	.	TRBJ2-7	TGTGCCAGCAGCTTCGGGGAAGGGTACGAGCAGTACTTC	CASSFGEGYEQYF
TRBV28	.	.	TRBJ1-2	TGTGCCAGCAGACCGGGGGGGGGTAGCTATGGCTACACCTTC	CASRPGGGSYGYTF
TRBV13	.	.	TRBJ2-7	TGTGCCAGCAGCGAAACGGGACTCTACGAGCAGTACTTC	CASSETGLYEQYF